The 13 T cell receptor beta chains given below trace back to one sample, sequenced in a study of cytotoxic CD8 clonotypes in ibrutinib-treated CLL. The data were produced by immunoSEQ multiplex PCR, yet TCRdb's version contains in-frame clones alone and is incomplete. The data show 20,000 or so clones, less than 80% seen once. Specimen: PBMCs, collected before ibrutinib treatment. These receptors all come from a human donor with chronic lymphocytic leukemia.

V gene TRBV28 combines with J gene TRBJ2-7, with 8 bases fitting TRBD1. The CDR3 is 13 amino acids. After removal of 5 bases from V and 12 bases from J, the junction contained 12 bases not matched to a gene. CDR1 is MDHEN, CDR2 SYDVKM, per germline. Here the CDR3 DNA reads TGTGCCAGCAGTGTCCTTAAGTCCGACAGGGGGTACTTC. Its protein product is CASSVLKSDRGYF.

This chain uses TRBV28 with TRBJ2-5; D is perhaps TRBD1 (5 bases). CDR3 length: 16 amino acids. CDR1 is MDHEN, CDR2 SYDVKM, per germline. Trimming took off 3 bases at V and 5 bases at J, with 19 bases between the two ends. The CDR3 protein is CASSLWLPGMKETQYF. The DNA for the CDR3 is TGTGCCAGCAGTTTGTGGTTACCAGGGATGAAGGAGACCCAGTACTTC.

A single count supports this clone. The rearrangement joins TRBV19 to TRBJ2-3; a possible D gene is TRBD2 (6 bases). There are 15 residues in the CDR3. V lost 2 bases, J lost 1 base, and 10 bases lay in between. In germline, CDR1 is LNHDA, CDR2 SQIVND (reference sequence). CDR3: CASSIRAGRTDTQYF. In DNA form, the CDR3 reads TGTGCCAGTAGTATAAGGGCGGGACGCACAGATACGCAGTATTTT.

V usage is TRBV4-2 and J usage is TRBJ2-2; TRBD2 matches at 10 bases. CDR1 and CDR2 from the germline V gene are LGHNA and YNFKEQ. V was pared by 4 bases and J by 6 bases, with 8 bases of the junction left unmatched. This CDR3 region has 16 residues. The CDR3 nucleotides read TGTGCCAGCAGCCCCAGCGGGAGGGCCGGGGCCGGGGAGCTGTTTTTT. Translation gives CASSPSGRAGAGELFF.

Written as DNA, the CDR3 is TGTGCCAGCAGAATACACAGGGAAACGGCCTACGAGCAGTACTTC. Its translation: CASRIHRETAYEQYF. This chain uses TRBV6-1 with TRBJ2-7, with a weak D call TRBD1 (6 bases). Trimming cost V 6 bases and J 2 bases, with 17 bases left between them. CDR3 size: 15 residues. Per germline, CDR1 MNHNS and CDR2 SASEGT.

This chain connects TRBV28 to TRBJ2-7; D ambiguous. Germline lookup yields CDR1 MDHEN and CDR2 SYDVKM. There are 13 residues in the CDR3. V was trimmed by 2 bases and J by 2 bases, leaving 7 bases between them. The CDR3 here is CASSLDGPYEQYF. The CDR3 nucleotides are TGTGCCAGCAGTTTAGACGGACCCTACGAGCAGTACTTC.

The J gene is TRBJ2-7, the V gene TRBV23-1; weak D call: TRBD2 (6 bases). TRBV23-1 is noted as an ORF with a role that remains uncertain. CDR3 length equals 17 residues. Trimming left V 2 bases short and J 2 bases short, with 19 bases between. CDR3 in amino acids: CASSQTVVSSVPYEQYF. The CDR3 bases are TGCGCCAGCAGTCAAACCGTAGTATCTAGCGTCCCCTACGAGCAGTACTTC.

The rearrangement uses TRBV19 and TRBJ2-7; 11 nucleotides line up with TRBD2. Germline CDR1 LNHDA, CDR2 SQIVND (reference sequence). The CDR3 consists of 15 residues. V lost 5 bases, J lost 5 bases, and 8 bases stayed unmatched. The CDR3 here is CASSPSSGRIHEQYF. The CDR3 bases are TGTGCCAGTAGTCCTTCTAGCGGGAGGATCCACGAGCAGTACTTC.

The chain has TRBV6-5 and TRBJ2-3; a weak D match, TRBD1 (6 bases). The germline CDR1 and CDR2 sequences are MNHEY and SVGAGI. This CDR3 comprises 14 residues. The V gene lost 0 bases and the J gene lost 4 bases, with 8 bases spanning the gap. The CDR3 DNA reads as TGTGCCAGCAGTTACTCGGACAGTTCAGATACGCAGTATTTT. It codes for CASSYSDSSDTQYF.

The J gene is TRBJ2-5, the V gene TRBV11-2; D possibly matches TRBD1 or TRBD2 (5 bases each). V lost 1 base and J 2 bases, leaving 5 bases between the germline ends. Germline CDR1 is SGHAT and CDR2 is FQNNGV. The CDR3 length is 13 residues. CDR3 amino acids: CASSLGGQETQYF. The CDR3 DNA follows: TGTGCCAGCAGCTTAGGGGGGCAAGAGACCCAGTACTTC.

The gene calls are TRBV4-3 and TRBJ2-1; 7 bases agree with TRBD2. Germline V gene data show CDR1 as LGHNA and CDR2 as YSLEER. The ends lost 0 bases at V and 2 bases at J; junction bases unmatched: 4. The CDR3 totals 16 residues. The CDR3 is CASSQEPREAYNEQFF. CDR3 in DNA: TGCGCCAGCAGCCAAGAACCCCGGGAGGCCTACAATGAGCAGTTCTTC.

The chain couples TRBV2 to TRBJ1-6, with D perhaps TRBD1 (6 bases). The ends were cut back, 2 bases at V and 9 bases at J, with 17 bases in the middle. The CDR3 loop spans 16 amino acids. CDR1 is SNHLY, CDR2 FYNNEI, per germline. CDR3 nucleotides: TGTGCCAGCAGTGAAAACAGGGAAATCGCCTTTTCACCCCTCCACTTT. Translation gives CASSENREIAFSPLHF.

V gene TRBV7-3 combines with J gene TRBJ2-3, with 9 bases identical to TRBD2. Germline CDR1 SGHTA, CDR2 FQGTGA. J gave up 2 bases and V 5 bases, and 8 bases lay outside the gene matches. This CDR3 has 16 residues. The CDR3 sequence: CASSPQAGGITDTQYF. CDR3 DNA: TGTGCCAGCAGCCCTCAAGCGGGAGGAATCACAGATACGCAGTATTTT.